Sequencing of this T cell receptor (beta chain) was carried out in a study of blood T cell repertoires in COVID-19. V was clipped by 4 bases and J by 0 bases, with 10 bases between them. The CDR3 covers 15 residues. The germline V gene encodes CDR1 LGHNA and CDR2 YNFKEQ. Study processing details: Amplification from reference gene primers served as the basis for estimated nucleated cell counts. The protocol was immunoSEQ multiplex PCR, while the TCRdb copy is restricted to in-frame clones and leaves out a portion. V and J calls and clone size are copied from that table; D and trimming were computed from the DNA. The top ten clones hold about 2% of a sample with approximately 250,000 clones, about nine tenths of them seen once.

The TCR sequence derives from a man younger than 40 who had recovered from COVID-19. The V and J genes are TRBV4-2 and TRBJ1-5; no reliable D call. Sequencing was carried out using peripheral blood. CDR3 DNA: TGTGCCAGCAGCCCGGAAGACTATAGCAATCAGCCCCAGCATTTT. The encoded protein is CASSPEDYSNQPQHF.